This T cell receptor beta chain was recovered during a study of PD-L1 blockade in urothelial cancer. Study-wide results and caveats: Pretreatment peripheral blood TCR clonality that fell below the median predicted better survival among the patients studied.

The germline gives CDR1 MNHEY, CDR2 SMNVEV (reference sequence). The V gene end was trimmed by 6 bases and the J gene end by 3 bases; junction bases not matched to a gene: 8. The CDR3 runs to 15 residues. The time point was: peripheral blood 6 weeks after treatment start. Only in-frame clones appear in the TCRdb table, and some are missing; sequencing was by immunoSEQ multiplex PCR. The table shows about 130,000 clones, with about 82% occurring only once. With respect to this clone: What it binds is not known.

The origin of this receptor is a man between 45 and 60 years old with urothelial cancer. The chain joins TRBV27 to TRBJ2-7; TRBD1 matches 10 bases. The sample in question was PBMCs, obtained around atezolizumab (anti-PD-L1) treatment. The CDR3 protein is CASSLRDRGHYEQYF. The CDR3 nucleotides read TGTGCCAGCAGCCTCCGGGACAGGGGACACTACGAGCAGTACTTC.